The 24 T cell receptor beta chains given below trace back to one sample, sequenced in a study of T cell repertoires in ileal Crohn's disease. Repertoires were generated with immunoSEQ multiplex PCR, while TCRdb's copy carries only in-frame clones and drops some. The data hold about 62,000 clones, with approximately 91% observed a single time. The time point: neoterminal ileum biopsy at postoperative endoscopy, about 6 months after surgery. The material sequenced was ileal tissue. All receptors come from an adult with Crohn's disease.

This chain connects TRBV19 to TRBJ2-7, with 8 bases fitting TRBD2. This CDR3 contains 16 residues. The germline gives CDR1 LNHDA, CDR2 SQIVND (reference sequence). V lost 2 bases, J lost 0 bases, and 6 bases stayed unmatched. The CDR3 region is CASSILIAGSSYEQYF. CDR3 DNA: TGTGCCAGTAGTATACTTATAGCGGGATCCTCCTACGAGCAGTACTTC.

The chain couples TRBV6-6 to TRBJ2-5; D might be TRBD2 (6 bases). V gave up 2 bases and J gave up 7 bases, with 17 bases separating them. The CDR3 length is 15 residues. The germline gives CDR1 MNHNY, CDR2 SVGAGI (reference sequence). CDR3 sequence reads: CASSYGPGTSGTQYF. For the CDR3, the DNA is TGTGCCAGCAGTTACGGGCCGGGGACTTCGGGGACCCAGTACTTC.

This clone was seen only once. The chain uses TRBV28 and TRBJ2-1; TRBD1 agrees at 11 bases. Trimming removed 5 bases from V and 5 bases from J; junction bases left unmatched: 5. Germline CDR1 and CDR2: MDHEN and SYDVKM. CDR3 length equals 15 residues. This CDR3 is CASSPGQGANNEQFF. DNA for the CDR3: TGTGCCAGCAGTCCCGGACAGGGGGCTAACAATGAGCAGTTCTTC.

The V and J genes are TRBV6-1 and TRBJ2-5; TRBD2 matches at 8 bases. Unmatched junction bases numbered 0, after V lost 4 bases and J lost 2 bases. Germline-derived CDR1 and CDR2 are MNHNS and SASEGT. The CDR3 consists of 13 residues. In DNA, the CDR3 is TGTGCCAGCAGTGCTAGCGGGCAAGAGACCCAGTACTTC. Amino acid sequence: CASSASGQETQYF.

The chain employs TRBV14 and TRBJ2-2, with a tentative D call TRBD2 (6 bases). Trimming took 3 bases from V and 6 from J, leaving 20 bases between them. This CDR3 region has 17 residues. Per germline, CDR1 SGHDN and CDR2 FVKESK. CDR3 bases: TGTGCCAGCAGCCACTTAAGGAGGGCGGATATCCCCGGGGAGCTGTTTTTT. Its protein is CASSHLRRADIPGELFF.

The V call is TRBV6-5, the J call TRBJ2-7, with 8 positions matching TRBD1. Germline CDR1 is MNHEY and CDR2 is SVGAGI. There are 14 residues in the CDR3. Trimming cost V 6 bases and J 4 bases; bases outside gene matches: 8. The CDR3 loop reads CASRRTGMEYEQYF. The CDR3 coding sequence is TGTGCCAGCAGAAGGACAGGGATGGAATACGAGCAGTACTTC.

This clone was seen a few times. The V and J genes are TRBV25-1 and TRBJ1-6; 8 bases are shared with TRBD1. CDR1 is MGHDK and CDR2 is SYGVNS in the germline V gene. V gave up 5 bases and J gave up 6 bases; unmatched junction bases: 6. The CDR3 length is 15 residues. This CDR3 is CASSPDRGANSPLHF. CDR3 DNA sequence: TGTGCCAGCAGTCCCGACAGGGGAGCTAATTCACCCCTCCACTTT.

The chain links TRBV25-1 to TRBJ1-1; D is unclear. The length of the CDR3 is 11 residues. Trimming left V 6 bases short and J 2 bases short, with 4 bases between. CDR1 is MGHDK, CDR2 SYGVNS, per germline. CDR3 loop: CASSGNTEAFF. CDR3 coding DNA: TGTGCCAGCAGCGGTAACACTGAAGCTTTCTTT.

On this clone: At one end, the junction sequence differs from germline, possibly due to a read error. The chain employs TRBV2 and TRBJ1-3, with D tentatively TRBD1 (6 bases). Germline V gene lookup returns CDR1 SNHLY and CDR2 FYNNEI. The CDR3 loop spans 17 amino acids. The CDR3 spells CASGEQGIVRFGNTIYF. The CDR3 nucleotides read TGTGCCAGCGGTGAACAGGGAATAGTCCGCTTCGGAAACACCATATATTTT.

This clone was observed a single time. V gene TRBV28 combines with J gene TRBJ1-1; D gene ambiguous. This CDR3 comprises 16 residues. CDR1 and CDR2 (germline): MDHEN, SYDVKM. V was clipped by 1 base and J by 1 base, with 13 bases between them. CDR3: CASSLSVPQANTEAFF. The CDR3 DNA reads TGTGCCAGCAGTTTATCGGTCCCGCAGGCGAACACTGAAGCTTTCTTT.

This chain uses TRBV11-1 with TRBJ2-3; possibly TRBD2 for D (6 bases). The length of the CDR3 is 13 residues. Deletions cut 8 bases from V and 6 bases from J, with 15 bases between. Germline CDR1 and CDR2: SGHAT and FQDESV (reference sequence). In DNA, the CDR3 is TGTGCCAGCGGAGGGGTGTCGGGGGATACGCAGTATTTT. Translation: CASGGVSGDTQYF.

The chain links TRBV7-2 to TRBJ2-5; a possible D gene is TRBD2 (5 bases). The length of the CDR3 is 13 residues. Germline V gene lookup returns CDR1 SGHTA and CDR2 FQGNSA. V was shortened by 3 bases and J by 3 bases, with 8 bases between the two germline ends. Here the CDR3 reads CASSFSGKETQYF. The CDR3, as DNA: TGTGCCAGCAGCTTTTCGGGGAAAGAGACCCAGTACTTC.

This clone has only one observation. The chain carries TRBV4-1 and TRBJ1-3, with no clear D. The CDR3 consists of 15 residues. The germline V and J ends were trimmed by 3 bases and 1 base, with 10 bases remaining between them. Germline values: CDR1 MGHRA, CDR2 YSYEKL. CDR3 in DNA: TGCGCCAGCAGCCAGGCCGGGTGGTCTGGAAACACCATATATTTT. This gives the protein CASSQAGWSGNTIYF.

This clone has only one observation. The chain employs TRBV4-2 and TRBJ1-2, with D unresolved. Between the trimmed V and J ends, which lost 0 bases and 4 bases, there was a span of 9 bases. CDR1 is LGHNA and CDR2 is YNFKEQ in the germline V gene. There are 14 residues in the CDR3. The CDR3 is CASSQEEGSYGYTF. As DNA, the CDR3 is TGTGCCAGCAGCCAAGAGGAGGGAAGCTATGGCTACACCTTC.

The rearrangement links TRBV6-6 to TRBJ1-1; D is perhaps TRBD1 (5 bases). The CDR3 loop spans 16 amino acids. V lost 5 bases and J 0 bases, leaving 16 bases between the germline ends. Germline V gives CDR1 MNHNY, CDR2 SVGAGI (reference sequence). The CDR3 nucleotides are TGTGCCAGCAGTCTGACGCGGGGCGGGATGAACACTGAAGCTTTCTTT. Residues: CASSLTRGGMNTEAFF.

This clone has a single count. The chain employs TRBV2 and TRBJ1-2; TRBD1 matches 7 bases. The ends lost 8 bases at V and 8 bases at J; junction bases unmatched: 8. Looked up from germline, CDR1 is SNHLY and CDR2 is FYNNEI. The CDR3 consists of 12 residues. The CDR3 sequence: CASGVQGSGYTF. For the CDR3, the DNA is TGTGCCAGCGGAGTACAGGGGTCGGGCTACACCTTC.

The chain combines TRBV5-1 with TRBJ1-6; D possibly corresponds to TRBD1 (5 bases). The V gene lost 4 bases and the J gene lost 9 bases, with 14 bases spanning the gap. The CDR3 has 14 residues. The V gene's germline CDR1 is SGHRS and CDR2 YFSETQ. The CDR3 loop reads CASSGTGGPSPLHF. In DNA, the CDR3 is TGCGCCAGCAGCGGGACTGGGGGACCTTCACCCCTCCACTTT.

The CDR3 coding sequence is TGCGCCAGCAGCTGGACCCCGGACAGGCGTTCCTACGAGCAGTACTTC. Protein: CASSWTPDRRSYEQYF. V is TRBV5-1 and J is TRBJ2-7, with TRBD1 identical over 7 bases. Losses at the gene ends were 3 bases for V and 1 base for J; bases not matched to a gene: 10. CDR3 size: 16 residues. Looked up from germline, CDR1 is SGHRS and CDR2 is YFSETQ.

This clone was seen only once. The V call is TRBV28, the J call TRBJ1-2, with 8 bases fitting TRBD1. The CDR3 totals 14 residues. The germline CDR1 and CDR2 sequences are MDHEN and SYDVKM. Trimming took 5 bases from V and 2 from J; bases not matched to a gene: 4. The CDR3 DNA reads TGTGCCAGCAGTCCAGGACAGGGAAACTATGGCTACACCTTC. This translates into CASSPGQGNYGYTF.

The chain has TRBV9 and TRBJ2-5; D is unclear. The CDR3 has 16 amino acids. The germline gives CDR1 SGDLS, CDR2 YYNGEE. V was shortened by 3 bases and J by 4 bases, with 19 bases between the two germline ends. CDR3 in amino acids: CASSAHNRDPGETQYF. DNA of the CDR3: TGTGCCAGCAGCGCTCATAATCGAGACCCGGGAGAGACCCAGTACTTC.

The J gene is TRBJ1-2, the V gene TRBV6-5; D is ambiguous. This CDR3 has 15 residues. Germline V CDR1 and CDR2: MNHEY, SVGAGI. V was shortened by 1 base and J by 1 base, with 10 bases between the two germline ends. The CDR3 loop reads CASSYFGGLNYGYTF. In DNA form, the CDR3 reads TGTGCCAGCAGTTACTTTGGTGGGCTTAACTATGGCTACACCTTC.

The count of this clone is one. This rearrangement joins TRBV9 to TRBJ1-1; 10 nucleotides align to TRBD1. Germline CDR1 is SGDLS and CDR2 is YYNGEE. With V trimmed by 0 bases and J by 11 bases, 7 bases remained unmatched. CDR3 length equals 14 residues. This CDR3 reads CASSVGADRGMAFF. DNA for the CDR3: TGTGCCAGCAGCGTAGGGGCGGACAGGGGGATGGCTTTCTTT.

The CDR3 DNA sequence: TGTGCCAGCTCACCGGACAGGGGGACTGAAGCTTTCTTT. Encoded protein: CASSPDRGTEAFF. The chain has TRBV18 and TRBJ1-1, with 10 bases lining up with TRBD1. The ends lost 3 bases at V and 5 bases at J; junction bases unmatched: 0. From germline, CDR1 is KGHSH and CDR2 LQKENI. This CDR3 is 13 amino acids long. Complete variable domain (other parts from reference TRBV18 and TRBJ1-1): NAGVMQNPRHLVRRRGQEARLRCSPMKGHSHVYWYRQLPEEGLKFMVYLQKENIIDESGMPKERFSAEFPKEGPSILRIQQVVRGDSAAYFCASSPDRGTEAFFGQGTRLTVV.

The gene calls are TRBV28 and TRBJ2-5; 7 bases fit TRBD1. The CDR3 loop spans 13 amino acids. V trimming: 8 bases; J trimming: 6 bases; junction bases outside the gene matches: 9. The germline V gene encodes CDR1 MDHEN and CDR2 SYDVKM. This CDR3 is CASGTTGWKTQYF. In DNA, the CDR3 is TGTGCCAGCGGAACGACAGGGTGGAAGACCCAGTACTTC.